These T cell receptor beta chains were read from a single sample in a study of T cell repertoires in cytomegalovirus infection. Using its own MiXCR run on the reads, TCRdb lists one record per CDR3 protein. The sample holds 900,000 to 950,000 distinct CDR3 sequences, about 33% seen once. Their target antigens are unknown. The starting material was cultured CD8+ T cells from PBMCs, obtained from culture after CMV antigen stimulation. These receptors were obtained from a human donor in good health (CMV status not recorded). Some clones in this sample may be carry-over from other donors' samples. The CDR3 runs from the conserved cysteine through the conserved F or W. The D gene is left open where the match is weak. Clone size is stated in some rows and not others, as once, few, many or a class when expanded.

CASSPRTIPASSYEQYF	TGTGCCAGCAGCCCCAGGACCATTCCCGCGTCCTCCTACGAGCAGTACTTC	NA	TRBV7-9	NA	TRBJ2-7
CASSQEGFRDTEAFF	TGTGCCAGCAGCCAAGAAGGATTCAGGGACACTGAAGCTTTCTTT	few	TRBV4-2	NA	TRBJ1-1
CSVLPDGYEQYF	TGCAGCGTTTTGCCTGACGGGTACGAGCAGTACTTC	NA	TRBV29-1	NA	TRBJ2-7
CASSDPPAFF	TGTGCCAGCAGTGACCCCCCAGCTTTCTTT	NA	TRBV25-1	NA	TRBJ1-1
CASSADGANYGYTF	TGTGCCAGCAGTGCGGACGGCGCTAACTATGGCTACACCTTC	once	TRBV27	NA	TRBJ1-2
CASSLGVVYGYTF	TGTGCCAGCAGTTTAGGGGTTGTCTATGGCTACACCTTC	few	TRBV12-3/TRBV12-4	NA	TRBJ1-2
CASSVGTGGLTGELFF	TGTGCCAGCAGCGTCGGTACGGGGGGCCTCACCGGGGAGCTGTTTTTT	NA	TRBV7-6	NA	TRBJ2-2
CASSSPTGERNQPQHF	TGTGCCAGCAGCTCCCCAACAGGGGAGCGCAATCAGCCCCAGCATTTT	NA	TRBV7-8	TRBD1	TRBJ1-5
CASSSSRTGGEKLFF	TGCGCCAGCAGCTCATCGAGGACAGGGGGAGAAAAACTGTTTTTT	NA	TRBV4-1	TRBD1	TRBJ1-4
CASGAVYSNQPQHF	TGTGCCAGCGGGGCGGTCTATAGCAATCAGCCCCAGCATTTT	few	TRBV28	NA	TRBJ1-5
CASSFPDEAVW	TGTGCCAGCAGTTTCCCCGACGAGGCAGTCTGG	NA	TRBV6-2/TRBV6-3	NA	TRBJ1-1
CASRADRDPGNTIYF	TGTGCCAGCAGAGCGGACAGGGATCCTGGAAACACCATATATTTT	many	TRBV7-8	TRBD1	TRBJ1-3
CASSRRPPDRVDDEKLFF	TGCGCCAGCAGCCGACGGCCCCCTGACAGGGTAGACGATGAAAAACTGTTTTTT	few	TRBV4-3	TRBD1	TRBJ1-4
CASSGTGGDTQYF	TGTGCCAGCAGTGGGACAGGGGGAGATACGCAGTATTTT	few	TRBV6-1	TRBD1	TRBJ2-3
CASSPTGGNDGYTF	TGCGCCAGCAGCCCGACAGGGGGCAATGATGGCTACACCTTC	few	TRBV5-1	TRBD1	TRBJ1-2
CASRAGAETQYF	TGTGCCAGTAGAGCGGGGGCAGAGACCCAGTACTTC	few	TRBV19	TRBD2	TRBJ2-5
CASRGSIHEQFF	TGTGCCAGCAGGGGGTCTATCCATGAGCAGTTCTTC	NA	TRBV2	NA	TRBJ2-1
CASSPTGQAYNEQFF	TGTGCCAGCAGTCCGACAGGGCAAGCCTACAATGAGCAGTTCTTC	NA	TRBV12-3/TRBV12-4	TRBD1	TRBJ2-1
CATLPYSGGGETQYF	TGTGCCACCTTACCCTATAGCGGGGGGGGGGAGACCCAGTACTTC	NA	TRBV6-5	TRBD2	TRBJ2-5
CSASRGLEQGLVNYGYTF	TGCAGTGCTAGCCGGGGTCTGGAACAGGGGCTAGTTAACTATGGCTACACCTTC	NA	TRBV20-1	TRBD1	TRBJ1-2
CASSRGTSGGPGYNEQFF	TGTGCCAGCAGTCGCGGGACTAGCGGGGGCCCAGGGTACAATGAGCAGTTCTTC	few	TRBV6-5	TRBD2	TRBJ2-1
CSARESYQGAAYNEQFF	TGCAGTGCTAGAGAGTCCTATCAGGGGGCCGCATACAATGAGCAGTTCTTC	NA	TRBV20-1	TRBD1	TRBJ2-1
CASSFSSQGFTSETQYF	TGTGCCAGCAGCTTCAGCTCTCAGGGGTTCACGTCAGAGACCCAGTACTTC	many	TRBV7-6	NA	TRBJ2-5
CASSYSGVFDQPQHF	TGTGCCAGCAGTTACTCGGGGGTTTTTGATCAGCCCCAGCATTTT	NA	TRBV6-5	NA	TRBJ1-5
CASSSPRAELYGYTF	TGTGCCAGCAGCTCCCCGCGCGCAGAGCTCTATGGCTACACCTTC	few	TRBV5-6	NA	TRBJ1-2
CASSYSGRGHREQYF	TGTGCCAGCAGTTACTCGGGCAGGGGGCATCGCGAGCAGTACTTC	few	TRBV6-5	TRBD1	TRBJ2-7
CAIRDSRSSYNSPLHF	TGTGCCATCCGGGACAGCCGTAGCTCCTATAATTCACCCCTCCACTTT	few	TRBV6-5	TRBD1	TRBJ1-6
CASSLAMGVPYEQYF	TGTGCCAGCAGCTTAGCTATGGGGGTTCCCTACGAGCAGTACTTC	many	TRBV7-6	NA	TRBJ2-7
CASSPGLAGGPDPDTQYF	TGTGCCAGCAGTCCGGGACTAGCGGGGGGGCCCGATCCAGATACGCAGTATTTT	few	TRBV6-5	TRBD2	TRBJ2-3
CATSEAGTSGIHEQFF	TGTGCCACCAGTGAAGCCGGGACTAGCGGGATCCATGAGCAGTTCTTC	few	TRBV24-1	TRBD2	TRBJ2-1
CASSLIGGLQETQYF	TGTGCCAGCAGCTTAATCGGGGGCCTCCAAGAGACCCAGTACTTC	NA	TRBV7-8	NA	TRBJ2-5
CASNVDPPDEAFF	TGTGCCAGCAATGTCGACCCCCCAGATGAAGCTTTCTTT	few	TRBV2	NA	TRBJ1-1
CASVSGGGQPQHF	TGTGCCAGCGTCTCAGGGGGCGGTCAGCCCCAGCATTTT	NA	TRBV6-2/TRBV6-3	TRBD1	TRBJ1-5
CANSTLGTSGGLVNEQFF	TGTGCCAATAGTACCCTAGGGACTAGCGGGGGTCTGGTCAATGAGCAGTTCTTC	NA	TRBV19	TRBD2	TRBJ2-1
CASSAEGGIMTDTQYF	TGTGCCAGCAGCGCTGAGGGGGGGATTATGACAGATACGCAGTATTTT	NA	TRBV9	NA	TRBJ2-3
CVSSIGNEQFF	TGTGTCAGTAGTATAGGAAATGAGCAGTTCTTC	NA	TRBV19	NA	TRBJ2-1
CASSLGGGAVDAFF	TGTGCCAGCAGCTTAGGAGGGGGGGCGGTGGATGCTTTCTTT	many	TRBV7-2	NA	TRBJ1-1
CASSLSGSNTEAFF	TGTGCCAGCAGCTTAAGTGGCTCGAACACTGAAGCTTTCTTT	many	TRBV27	NA	TRBJ1-1
CATSRSGELFF	TGCGCCACCAGCCGGTCCGGGGAGCTGTTTTTT	NA	TRBV10-1	NA	TRBJ2-2
CATSLSRGNTEAFF	TGTGCCACCAGTTTGAGCCGGGGGAACACTGAAGCTTTCTTT	NA	TRBV15	NA	TRBJ1-1
CATSRGSNTYYGYTF	TGTGCCACCAGCAGAGGCTCCAACACATACTATGGCTACACCTTC	NA	TRBV15	NA	TRBJ1-2
CASSIPGDRHHF	TGTGCCAGTAGTATTCCAGGAGACAGGCACCACTTT	few	TRBV19	NA	TRBJ1-6
CASSRNRGETQYF	TGTGCCAGCAGCCGGAACAGGGGAGAGACCCAGTACTTC	few	TRBV7-6	TRBD1	TRBJ2-5
CASSRGVAGVDYYEQYF	TGTGCCAGCAGCCGCGGGGTAGCGGGGGTGGATTACTACGAGCAGTACTTC	NA	TRBV3-1	TRBD2	TRBJ2-7
CASSGQGSHQETQYF	TGTGCCAGCAGTGGACAGGGGTCACACCAAGAGACCCAGTACTTC	NA	TRBV2	TRBD1	TRBJ2-5
CASSPEGQPSNEKLFF	TGTGCCAGCAGCCCGGAGGGACAGCCTTCTAATGAAAAACTGTTTTTT	few	TRBV7-8	TRBD1	TRBJ1-4
CASSYGTPSSYNSPLHF	TGTGCCAGCAGCTACGGGACACCGAGCTCCTATAATTCACCCCTCCACTTT	few	TRBV7-9	NA	TRBJ1-6
CASSQETWDRANYGYTF	TGCGCCAGCAGCCAAGAGACCTGGGACAGGGCTAACTATGGCTACACCTTC	NA	TRBV4-3	TRBD1	TRBJ1-2
CASSLEGGGHNEQFF	TGTGCCAGCAGCTTAGAAGGGGGCGGACACAATGAGCAGTTCTTC	few	TRBV7-9	TRBD1	TRBJ2-1
CASPVADGYGYTF	TGTGCCAGTCCAGTGGCAGACGGCTATGGCTACACCTTC	NA	TRBV7-9	NA	TRBJ1-2
CSANDILNTEAFF	TGCAGTGCCAACGACATATTGAACACTGAAGCTTTCTTT	NA	TRBV20-1	NA	TRBJ1-1